This TCR beta chain stems from a study of blood T cell repertoires in COVID-19. This CDR3 is 16 amino acids long. V was cut by 3 bases and J by 0 bases, with 16 bases left in between. Germline values: CDR1 SGHRS, CDR2 YFSETQ. Sequencing used immunoSEQ multiplex PCR; TCRdb keeps in-frame clones, though not all of them. The sample has over 300,000 clones, roughly 83% seen once; the top ten hold under 2%. The sequence was obtained from a woman in her fifties or sixties with acute or convalescent COVID-19. This chain uses TRBV5-1 with TRBJ2-7, with TRBD2 as a possible D gene (6 bases). The sequencing sample was made of peripheral blood. CDR3 DNA sequence: TGCGCCAGCAGCTGGACCAAAGCGGGCCTCTCCTACGAGCAGTACTTC. Translated: CASSWTKAGLSYEQYF.